Reported below is one T cell receptor beta chain. What it binds is unknown. The data derive from a study of T cell responses to AZD1222 COVID-19 vaccine. Study results and caveats: Most donors were white British and more were female, and clonal diversity was possibly underestimated.

The V gene lost 6 bases and the J gene lost 6 bases, with 21 bases spanning the gap. Germline V gene sequence: CDR1 SNHLY, CDR2 FYNNEI. CDR3 size: 15 residues. Method: immunoSEQ multiplex PCR; TCRdb's copy keeps in-frame clones and lacks some. The data show roughly 150,000 clones, 70% to 90% seen once. The TCR originated in an adult who received the AZD1222 COVID-19 vaccine. The specimen comprised peripheral blood, sampled 28 days after the second AZD1222 dose. This sequence joins TRBV2 and TRBJ2-7; either TRBD1 or TRBD2 may supply D (5 bases each). The CDR3 nucleotides are TGTGCCAGCAGCCGGGACGGCGCTTTAGGTAGCGAGCAGTACTTC. Translated: CASSRDGALGSEQYF.